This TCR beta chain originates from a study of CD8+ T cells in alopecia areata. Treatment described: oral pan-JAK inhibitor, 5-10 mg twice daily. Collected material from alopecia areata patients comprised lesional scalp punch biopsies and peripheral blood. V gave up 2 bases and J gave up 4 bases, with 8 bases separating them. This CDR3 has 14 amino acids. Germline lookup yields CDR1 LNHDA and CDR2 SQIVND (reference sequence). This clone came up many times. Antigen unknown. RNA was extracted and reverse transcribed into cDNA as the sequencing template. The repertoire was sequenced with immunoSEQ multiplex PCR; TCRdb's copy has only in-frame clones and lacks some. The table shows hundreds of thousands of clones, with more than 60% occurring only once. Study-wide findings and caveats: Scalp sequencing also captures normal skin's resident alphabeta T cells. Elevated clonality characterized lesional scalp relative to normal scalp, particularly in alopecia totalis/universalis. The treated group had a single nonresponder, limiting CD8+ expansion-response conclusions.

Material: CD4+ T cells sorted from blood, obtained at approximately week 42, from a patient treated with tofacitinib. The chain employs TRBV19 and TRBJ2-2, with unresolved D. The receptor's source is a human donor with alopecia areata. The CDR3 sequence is CASSIKAVTGELFF. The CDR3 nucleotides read TGTGCCAGTAGTATAAAGGCGGTCACCGGGGAGCTGTTTTTT.